A selection of T cell receptor beta chains follows, all from one sample in a study of identical twins. TCRdb called the 5' RACE reads again in MiXCR, with one record for every CDR3 protein. The sample contains more than 650,000 distinct CDR3 sequences, approximately 6.1% of which appear only once. The sample was naive T cells sorted from blood. These receptors all come from a man younger than 35 in good health. Both conserved end residues are part of each CDR3. D genes are given only for firm matches. For some rows the clone size is stated as once, few or many, or as a class when expanded; others skip it.

J	size	V	D	CDR3	DNA
TRBJ2-2	many	TRBV10-3	TRBD2	CAITGSGNPGELFF	TGTGCCATCACCGGTAGCGGGAATCCCGGGGAGCTGTTTTTT
TRBJ2-2	NA	TRBV5-1	TRBD2	CASSRLLSGGTNTGELFF	TGCGCCAGCAGCCGTCTTTTGTCGGGAGGTACGAACACCGGGGAGCTGTTTTTT
TRBJ1-1	many	TRBV6-5	NA	CASSYQQGTEAFF	TGTGCCAGCAGTTACCAGCAGGGGACTGAAGCTTTCTTT
TRBJ2-1	many	TRBV9	TRBD2	CASTPGLAGTYNEQFF	TGTGCCAGCACCCCGGGACTAGCGGGGACCTACAATGAGCAGTTCTTC
TRBJ2-5	few	TRBV6-1	NA	CASSLSGEEEETQYF	TGTGCCAGCAGCCTCAGTGGTGAGGAGGAAGAGACCCAGTACTTC
TRBJ2-2	many	TRBV5-1	TRBD1	CASSRAGTGLTGELFF	TGCGCCAGCAGCAGGGCCGGGACAGGATTAACCGGGGAGCTGTTTTTT
TRBJ2-1	NA	TRBV14	TRBD2	CASSKGWLAGVGEQFF	TGTGCCAGCAGCAAAGGATGGCTAGCGGGAGTAGGTGAGCAGTTCTTC
TRBJ2-3	many	TRBV15	NA	CATSSGEGPGTQYF	TGTGCCACCAGCAGCGGTGAGGGCCCGGGTACGCAGTATTTT
TRBJ1-5	NA	TRBV7-8	NA	CASSLAARGRFRDQPQHF	TGTGCCAGCAGCTTAGCAGCCCGGGGGCGGTTCAGAGATCAGCCCCAGCATTTT
TRBJ2-7	many	TRBV7-2	NA	CASSFPGTYEQYF	TGTGCCAGCAGCTTCCCAGGTACCTACGAGCAGTACTTC
TRBJ2-5	NA	TRBV12-3/TRBV12-4	TRBD1	CASSLDGTEKETQYF	TGTGCCAGCAGTTTAGACGGGACAGAAAAAGAGACCCAGTACTTC
TRBJ1-2	many	TRBV2	NA	CASGVGRENSGYTF	TGTGCCTCCGGGGTGGGGAGAGAGAATTCAGGCTACACCTTC
TRBJ2-3	many	TRBV5-1	NA	CASSFYGADTQYF	TGCGCCAGCAGCTTCTATGGCGCAGATACGCAGTATTTT
TRBJ2-1	NA	TRBV6-5	NA	CASSYGSRGTYNEQFF	TGTGCCAGCAGTTACGGGTCCAGGGGTACCTACAATGAGCAGTTCTTC
TRBJ2-1	few	TRBV12-3/TRBV12-4	NA	CASSFKYNEQFF	TGTGCCAGCAGTTTCAAGTACAATGAGCAGTTCTTC
TRBJ1-1	many	TRBV12-3/TRBV12-4	TRBD1	CASSLVGQGAFF	TGTGCCAGCAGTTTAGTAGGACAGGGAGCTTTCTTT
TRBJ1-4	few	TRBV20-1	TRBD1	CSARDLRSGQGEKLFF	TGCAGTGCTAGAGATCTTAGATCGGGACAGGGAGAAAAACTGTTTTTT
TRBJ1-1	few	TRBV24-1	NA	CATSSGLSNTEAFF	TGTGCCACCAGCTCAGGGTTATCGAACACTGAAGCTTTCTTT
TRBJ2-7	many	TRBV6-2/TRBV6-3	TRBD2	CASNGLAGGYYEQYF	TGTGCCAGCAACGGACTAGCGGGAGGCTACTACGAGCAGTACTTC
TRBJ2-2	many	TRBV7-9	NA	CASSQWSGELFF	TGTGCCAGCAGCCAGTGGTCAGGGGAGCTGTTTTTT
TRBJ2-7	NA	TRBV29-1	TRBD2	CSVALREISYEQYF	TGCAGCGTTGCTTTGCGGGAGATCTCCTACGAGCAGTACTTC
TRBJ1-5	NA	TRBV27	TRBD1	CASSLSRTGGLNNQPQHF	TGTGCCAGCAGTTTATCCAGAACAGGGGGCCTAAACAATCAGCCCCAGCATTTT
TRBJ2-4	many	TRBV12-3/TRBV12-4	NA	CASSLMPKNIQYF	TGTGCCAGCAGTTTGATGCCCAAAAACATTCAGTACTTC
TRBJ2-3	NA	TRBV30	NA	CAWRATGMTDTQYF	TGTGCCTGGAGAGCGACAGGTATGACAGATACGCAGTATTTT
TRBJ2-1	few	TRBV5-5	NA	CASSPFPGHPYNEQFF	TGTGCCAGCAGCCCCTTTCCGGGACATCCCTACAATGAGCAGTTCTTC
TRBJ2-2	many	TRBV29-1	TRBD1	CSVVPGGHRTGELFF	TGCAGCGTTGTACCAGGGGGTCATAGGACCGGGGAGCTGTTTTTT
TRBJ2-2	many	TRBV12-3/TRBV12-4	NA	CASSRGQRVNTGELFF	TGTGCCAGCAGCCGCGGGCAGAGGGTGAACACCGGGGAGCTGTTTTTT
TRBJ2-2	many	TRBV11-3	NA	CASSRDTGELFF	TGTGCCAGCAGCCGGGACACCGGGGAGCTGTTTTTT
TRBJ1-3	NA	TRBV20-1	NA	CSAGAGFSGNTIYF	TGCAGTGCTGGCGCAGGTTTCTCTGGAAACACCATATATTTT
TRBJ2-1	many	TRBV10-3	TRBD1	CAIREDRGRMNEQFF	TGTGCCATCAGGGAAGACAGGGGGCGCATGAATGAGCAGTTCTTC
TRBJ1-6	many	TRBV29-1	TRBD1	CSVETGPNSPLHF	TGCAGCGTTGAGACAGGGCCCAATTCACCCCTCCACTTT
TRBJ2-7	few	TRBV3-1	NA	CASSLPRGHEQYF	TGTGCCAGCAGCCTCCCGAGGGGCCACGAGCAGTACTTC
TRBJ1-2	many	TRBV29-1	TRBD1	CSADRGENGYTF	TGCAGCGCGGACAGGGGCGAGAATGGCTACACCTTC
TRBJ2-1	many	TRBV15	NA	CATSRGSSYNEQFF	TGTGCCACCAGCAGAGGAAGTTCCTACAATGAGCAGTTCTTC
TRBJ2-5	many	TRBV20-1	TRBD1	CSAERTGVETQYF	TGCAGTGCTGAACGGACAGGGGTAGAGACCCAGTACTTC
TRBJ2-2	NA	TRBV30	NA	CAWSRPLRTGELFF	TGTGCCTGGAGCCGCCCCCTGAGGACCGGGGAGCTGTTTTTT